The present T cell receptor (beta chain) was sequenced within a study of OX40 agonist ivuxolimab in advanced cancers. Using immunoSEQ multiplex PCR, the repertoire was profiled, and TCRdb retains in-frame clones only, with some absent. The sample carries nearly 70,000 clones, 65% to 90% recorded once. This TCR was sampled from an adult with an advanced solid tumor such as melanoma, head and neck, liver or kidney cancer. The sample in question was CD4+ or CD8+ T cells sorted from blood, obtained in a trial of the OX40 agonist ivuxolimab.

The CDR3 loop reads CASSLVGGAGSYEQYF. The DNA of the CDR3 is TGTGCCAGCAGCTTAGTAGGGGGGGCCGGCTCCTACGAGCAGTACTTC. The chain joins TRBV7-9 to TRBJ2-5, with a possible D match to TRBD2 (7 bases). The J call may be in error: the DNA end matches TRBJ2-7 better. The germline gives CDR1 SEHNR, CDR2 FQNEAQ (reference sequence). CDR3 length: 16 residues.